At least ten counts were recorded for the clone carrying this T cell receptor beta chain. What it binds is not known. Amplification yielded TCR beta CDR3 regions, with RNA transcripts as the source. TCR CDR3 underwent first-round RT-PCR with the HTBI primer set. TCRdb reprocessed the multiplex PCR reads with MiXCR, giving one entry per CDR3 protein. The repertoire consists of about 760,000 distinct CDR3 sequences, with under 45% occurring once and the leading ten covering more than 25%. The sample originates from a study of T cells in Graves' hyperthyroidism and ophthalmopathy. Notes on the study in general: The model made its ophthalmopathy prediction, and onset followed a median approximately 6 months later. Within blood appeared most thyroid clonotypes that had expanded above 0.001.

For Graves' hyperthyroidism to be stable, ophthalmopathy could not progress within 18 months. The PBMCs were sourced from fresh peripheral blood (10 ml). The TCR was taken from a middle-aged woman with Graves' hyperthyroidism. Sequenced sample: blood.

The CDR3 loop is CASSSRPYQETQYF. In DNA, the CDR3 is TGTGCCAGCAGTTCCAGACCTTACCAAGAGACCCAGTACTTC. The chain links TRBV12-3 or TRBV12-4 to TRBJ2-5; D is unresolved. This CDR3 contains 14 residues. Deletions cut 4 bases from V and 0 bases from J, with 9 bases between.